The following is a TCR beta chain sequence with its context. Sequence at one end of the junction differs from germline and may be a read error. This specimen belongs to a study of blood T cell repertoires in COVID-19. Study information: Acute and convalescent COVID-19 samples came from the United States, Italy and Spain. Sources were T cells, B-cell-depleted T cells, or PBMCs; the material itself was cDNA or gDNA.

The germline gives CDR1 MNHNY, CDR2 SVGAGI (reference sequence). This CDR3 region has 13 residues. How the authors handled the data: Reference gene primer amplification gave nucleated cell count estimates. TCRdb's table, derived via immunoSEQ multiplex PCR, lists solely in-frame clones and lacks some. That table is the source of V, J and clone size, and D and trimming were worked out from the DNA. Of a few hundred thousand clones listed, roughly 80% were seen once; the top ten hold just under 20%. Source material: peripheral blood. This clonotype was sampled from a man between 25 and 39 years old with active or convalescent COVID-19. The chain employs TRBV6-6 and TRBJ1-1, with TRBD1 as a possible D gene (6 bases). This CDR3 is CASRRQEGTGAFF. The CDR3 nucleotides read TGTGCCAGCAGACGACAGGAGGGGACTGGAGCTTTCTTT.